This T cell receptor beta chain emerged from a study of beta chain features in type 1 diabetes. The V and J ends lost 2 bases and 0 bases respectively, with 6 bases between them. The germline CDR1 and CDR2 sequences are SGHDT and YYEEEE. This CDR3 contains 14 residues. Expressed TCRB transcripts got sequenced, as all isolated RNA was reverse transcribed. Sequenced by immunoSEQ multiplex PCR; TCRdb stores in-frame clones only, minus some. Here the sample spans around 290,000 clones, about 7.8% being singletons. The material sequenced was central memory CD4+ T cells from blood. This chain uses TRBV5-6 with TRBJ2-4, with D unresolved. This TCR derives from a woman aged 18-35 years in good health. CDR3 sequence: CASSFAGAKNIQYF. In DNA, the CDR3 is TGTGCCAGCAGCTTCGCCGGAGCCAAAAACATTCAGTACTTC.